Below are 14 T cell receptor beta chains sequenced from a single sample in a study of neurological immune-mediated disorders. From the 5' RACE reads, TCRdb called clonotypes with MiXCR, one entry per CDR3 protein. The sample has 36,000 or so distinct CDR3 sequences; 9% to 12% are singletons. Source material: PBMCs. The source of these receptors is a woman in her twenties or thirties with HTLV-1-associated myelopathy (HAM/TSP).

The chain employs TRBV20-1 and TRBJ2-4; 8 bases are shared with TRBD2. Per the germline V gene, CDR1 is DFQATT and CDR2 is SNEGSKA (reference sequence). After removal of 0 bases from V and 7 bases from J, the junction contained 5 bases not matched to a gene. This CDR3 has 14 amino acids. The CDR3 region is CSAREGTRTNIQYF. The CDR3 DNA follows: TGCAGTGCTAGAGAGGGGACTAGGACGAACATTCAGTACTTC.

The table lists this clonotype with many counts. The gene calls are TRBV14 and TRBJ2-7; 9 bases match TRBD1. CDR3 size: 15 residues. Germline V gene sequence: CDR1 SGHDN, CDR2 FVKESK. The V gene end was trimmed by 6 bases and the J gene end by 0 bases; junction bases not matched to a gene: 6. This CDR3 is CASRATGGNSYEQYF. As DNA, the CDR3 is TGTGCCAGCAGAGCGACAGGGGGTAACTCCTACGAGCAGTACTTC.

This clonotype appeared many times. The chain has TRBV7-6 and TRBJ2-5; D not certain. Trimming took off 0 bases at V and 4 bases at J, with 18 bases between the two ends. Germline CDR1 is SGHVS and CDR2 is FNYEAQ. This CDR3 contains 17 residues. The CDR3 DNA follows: TGTGCCAGCAGCTTAGCGCAGAGCTGGGCCGGTGGAGAGACCCAGTACTTC. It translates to CASSLAQSWAGGETQYF.

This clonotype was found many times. The CDR3 spells CASNMGRGTPYNEQFF. CDR3 nucleotides: TGCGCCAGCAATATGGGGCGGGGTACCCCCTACAATGAGCAGTTCTTC. The chain recombines TRBV5-1 with TRBJ2-1; D perhaps matches TRBD2 (6 bases). The CDR3 consists of 16 residues. The ends were cut back, 6 bases at V and 2 bases at J, with 18 bases in the middle. CDR1 and CDR2 (germline): SGHRS, YFSETQ.

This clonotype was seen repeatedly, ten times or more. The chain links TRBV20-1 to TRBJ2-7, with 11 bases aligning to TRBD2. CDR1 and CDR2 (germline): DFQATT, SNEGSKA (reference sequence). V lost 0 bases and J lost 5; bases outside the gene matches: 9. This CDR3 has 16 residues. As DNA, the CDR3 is TGCAGTGCTAGAGACGGCCGACTAGCGGGGTCTGACGAGCAGTACTTC. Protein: CSARDGRLAGSDEQYF.

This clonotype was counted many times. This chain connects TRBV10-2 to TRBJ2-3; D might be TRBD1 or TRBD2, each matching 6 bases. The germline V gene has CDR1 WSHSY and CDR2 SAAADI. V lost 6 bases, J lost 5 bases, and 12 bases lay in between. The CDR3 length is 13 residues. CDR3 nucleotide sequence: TGCGCCAGCAGGAGGGGGGTCGGAGATACGCAGTATTTT. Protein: CASRRGVGDTQYF.

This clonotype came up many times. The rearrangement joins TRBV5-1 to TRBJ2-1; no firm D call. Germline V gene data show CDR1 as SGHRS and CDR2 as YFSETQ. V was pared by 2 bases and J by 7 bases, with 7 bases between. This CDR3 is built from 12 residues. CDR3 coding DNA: TGCGCCAGCAGCTTCTCCCGGAATGAGCAGTTCTTC. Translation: CASSFSRNEQFF.

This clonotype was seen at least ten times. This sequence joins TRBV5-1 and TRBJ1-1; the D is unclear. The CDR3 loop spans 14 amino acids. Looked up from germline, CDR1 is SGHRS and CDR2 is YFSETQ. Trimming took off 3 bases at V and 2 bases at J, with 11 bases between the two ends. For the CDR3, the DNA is TGCGCCAGCAGCTCAGGAGCTGCTAACACTGAAGCTTTCTTT. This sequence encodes CASSSGAANTEAFF.

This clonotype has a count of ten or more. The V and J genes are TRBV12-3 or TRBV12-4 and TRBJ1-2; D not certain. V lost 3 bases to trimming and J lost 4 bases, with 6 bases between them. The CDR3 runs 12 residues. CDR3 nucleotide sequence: TGTGCCAGCAGTTTTTCTCCCTATGGCTACACCTTC. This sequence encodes CASSFSPYGYTF.

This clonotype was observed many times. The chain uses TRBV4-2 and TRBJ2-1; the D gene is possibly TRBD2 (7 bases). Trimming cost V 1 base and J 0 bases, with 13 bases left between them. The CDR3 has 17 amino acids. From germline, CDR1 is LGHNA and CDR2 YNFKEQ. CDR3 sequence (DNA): TGTGCCAGCAGCCAAGCCCAGGGGACTACCTCCTACAATGAGCAGTTCTTC. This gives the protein CASSQAQGTTSYNEQFF.

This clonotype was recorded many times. The CDR3: CASRAGTTNYGYTF. The CDR3, as DNA: TGTGCCAGTAGGGCCGGGACAACTAACTATGGCTACACCTTC. J is TRBJ1-2 and V is TRBV12-3 or TRBV12-4; the D gene is possibly TRBD1 (6 bases). The CDR3 is 14 amino acids. Trimming removed 9 bases at V and 0 bases at J, with 14 bases between.

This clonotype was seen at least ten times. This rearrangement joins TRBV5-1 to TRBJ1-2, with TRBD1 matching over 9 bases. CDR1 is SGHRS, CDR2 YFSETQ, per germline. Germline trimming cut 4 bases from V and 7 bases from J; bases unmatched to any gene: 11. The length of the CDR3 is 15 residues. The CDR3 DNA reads TGCGCCAGCAGCGCAACTCCGGGACAGGGATTTGGCTACACCTTC. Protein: CASSATPGQGFGYTF.

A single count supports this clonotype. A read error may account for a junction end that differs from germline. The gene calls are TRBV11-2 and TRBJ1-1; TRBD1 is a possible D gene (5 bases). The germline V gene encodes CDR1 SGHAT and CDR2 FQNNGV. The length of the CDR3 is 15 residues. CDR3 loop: CASRGPGGLKTEAFF. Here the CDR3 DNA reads TGTGCCAGCAGAGGGCCGGGGGGATTGAAAACTGAAGCTTTCTTT.

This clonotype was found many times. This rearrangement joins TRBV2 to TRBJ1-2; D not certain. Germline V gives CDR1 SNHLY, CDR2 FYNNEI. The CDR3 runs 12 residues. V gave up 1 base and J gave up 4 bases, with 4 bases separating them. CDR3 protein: CASSEVTYGYTF. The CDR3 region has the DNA TGTGCCAGCAGTGAAGTAACCTATGGCTACACCTTC.